A single sample gave rise to the 21 T cell receptor beta chains below, sequenced in a study of blood T cell repertoires in COVID-19. This table comes from immunoSEQ multiplex PCR, and its TCRdb copy is limited to in-frame clones, with some not included. The data hold 180,000 or so clones, with approximately 85% observed a single time. The sample comprised PBMCs or T cells enriched from blood (not recorded which). The receptors were sampled from a woman aged 25-40 years who had recovered from COVID-19.

The chain is built from TRBV7-3 and TRBJ1-5, with TRBD1 as a possible D gene (5 bases). Per the germline V gene, CDR1 is SGHTA and CDR2 is FQGTGA. The V end lost 4 bases, the J end lost 3 bases, and 10 bases lay between the germline ends. There are 14 residues in the CDR3. Written as DNA, the CDR3 is TGTGCCAGCAGCTCTACAGGACCCAATCAGCCCCAGCATTTT. Protein product: CASSSTGPNQPQHF.

The V and J genes are TRBV28 and TRBJ2-1; possibly TRBD2 for D (6 bases). CDR1 and CDR2 from the germline V gene are MDHEN and SYDVKM. Deletions cut 3 bases from V and 10 bases from J, with 19 bases between. This CDR3 spans 15 amino acids. CDR3 nucleotides: TGTGCCAGCAGTTTCGCGTCGGGAGAGAGTTCCGAGCAGTTCTTC. It yields the protein CASSFASGESSEQFF.

The chain is built from TRBV11-3 and TRBJ2-1; 7 bases map to TRBD2. The CDR3 is 15 amino acids. Trimming took 1 base from V and 5 from J; bases not matched to a gene: 5. Germline assignment: CDR1 SGHNT and CDR2 YENEEA. CDR3: CASSLAWREHNEQFF. The CDR3 bases are TGTGCCAGCAGCTTAGCGTGGCGGGAGCACAATGAGCAGTTCTTC.

V is TRBV5-8 and J is TRBJ2-7; D is uncertain. This CDR3 region has 13 residues. CDR1 and CDR2 (germline): SGHTS, YDEGEE. V lost 0 bases and J lost 4, with 8 bases in between. The CDR3 protein is CASSLGAVYEQYF. CDR3 sequence (DNA): TGTGCCAGCAGCTTGGGTGCAGTATACGAGCAGTACTTC. The full variable domain, rest sourced from reference TRBV5-8 and TRBJ2-7, is EAGVTQSPTHLIKTRGQQATLRCSPISGHTSVYWYQQALGLGLQFLLWYDEGEERNRGNFPPRFSGRQFPNYSSELNVNALELEDSALYLCASSLGAVYEQYFGPGTRLTVT.

The chain couples TRBV19 to TRBJ2-7, with TRBD2 matching over 7 bases. Germline trimming cut 4 bases from V and 7 bases from J; bases unmatched to any gene: 13. CDR1 is LNHDA, CDR2 SQIVND, per germline (reference sequence). The CDR3 loop spans 15 amino acids. The CDR3 nucleotides are TGTGCCAGTAGTAGAAGCGGGAAAAGGAGTGGAGAGCAGTACTTC. Translation: CASSRSGKRSGEQYF.

With regard to this clone: A read error may produce the germline difference seen at one junction end. The J gene is TRBJ2-7, the V gene TRBV18; TRBD2 agrees at 8 bases. Germline CDR1 KGHSH, CDR2 LQKENI. There are 16 residues in the CDR3. CDR3 in amino acids: CVSSSAPAGVPYEQYF. Written as DNA, the CDR3 is TGTGTCAGCTCATCCGCTCCAGCGGGAGTACCCTACGAGCAGTACTTC.

This chain links TRBV29-1 with TRBJ1-3; TRBD1 aligns across 7 bases. This CDR3 has 14 residues. From germline, CDR1 is SQVTM and CDR2 ANQGSEA. V lost 7 bases to trimming and J lost 0 bases; unmatched junction nucleotides: 6. The DNA for the CDR3 is TGCAGCGCTGGGGACAGACGCTCTGGAAACACCATATATTTT. Its protein product is CSAGDRRSGNTIYF.

Turning to this clone: An end of the junction differs from the germline gene, which may be a read error. The genes are TRBV6-5 and TRBJ2-7; 8 nucleotides match TRBD1. The V gene's germline CDR1 is MNHEY and CDR2 SVGAGI. This CDR3 is 12 amino acids long. CDR3 coding DNA: TGTGCTAGCAGTCCCACAGGGGGCGAGCAGTACTTC. Amino acids: CASSPTGGEQYF.

The chain carries TRBV30 and TRBJ1-6, with TRBD1 matching over 8 bases. V gave up 7 bases and J gave up 5 bases; unmatched junction bases: 7. In germline, CDR1 is GTSNPN, CDR2 SVGIG (reference sequence). The CDR3 covers 14 residues. DNA of the CDR3: TGTGCCTTCGGACAGGGTGGCGATAATTCACCCCTCCACTTT. Translation gives CAFGQGGDNSPLHF.

This clone appeared a single time. The chain combines TRBV27 with TRBJ2-7, with 10 bases aligning to TRBD1. CDR3 length: 15 residues. Germline CDR1 reads MNHEY; CDR2 reads SMNVEV (reference sequence). The junction had 4 bases not matched to a gene; V was cut back by 4 bases and J by 1 base. CDR3 region: CASSSAGQGSYEQYF. The DNA of the CDR3 is TGTGCCAGCAGTTCCGCGGGACAGGGGTCCTACGAGCAGTACTTC.

CDR3 region: CASSEDSLAVNTDTQYF. In DNA form, the CDR3 reads TGTGCCAGCAGTGAAGATTCACTAGCGGTAAACACAGATACGCAGTATTTT. The J gene is TRBJ2-3, the V gene TRBV25-1; 8 nucleotides match TRBD2. The V gene's germline CDR1 is MGHDK and CDR2 SYGVNS. There are 17 residues in the CDR3. V lost 2 bases and J lost 2; bases outside the gene matches: 9.

CDR3 in amino acids: CASSLGDSGSTDTQYF. CDR3 in DNA: TGCGCCAGCAGCTTGGGGGATAGCGGGTCCACAGATACGCAGTATTTT. The genes are TRBV5-1 and TRBJ2-3, with 7 nucleotides matching TRBD2. Trimming at V came to 0 bases and at J to 2 bases, leaving 6 bases not matched to a gene. The CDR3 is 16 residues long. The V gene's germline CDR1 is SGHRS and CDR2 YFSETQ.

The chain employs TRBV7-9 and TRBJ1-5; 10 positions agree with TRBD1. The V gene's germline CDR1 is SEHNR and CDR2 FQNEAQ (reference sequence). The junction had 2 bases not matched to a gene; V was cut back by 0 bases and J by 12 bases. The CDR3 extends over 13 amino acids. CDR3 amino acids: CASSLAGQGNQHF. CDR3 sequence (DNA): TGTGCCAGCAGCTTAGCGGGACAGGGGAACCAGCATTTT.

For the CDR3, the DNA is TGTGCCAGTAGTAGGACTTTTAGCGGGGCCGCCGGGGAGCTGTTTTTT. Translation gives CASSRTFSGAAGELFF. V is TRBV19 and J is TRBJ2-2, with 8 bases lining up with TRBD2. V lost 4 bases to trimming and J lost 6 bases; unmatched junction nucleotides: 10. Germline V gene sequence: CDR1 LNHDA, CDR2 SQIVND (reference sequence). CDR3 size: 16 residues. The full variable domain, its missing parts supplied by reference TRBV19 and TRBJ2-2, is DGGITQSPKYLFRKEGQNVTLSCEQNLNHDAMYWYRQDPGQGLRLIYYSQIVNDFQKGDIAEGYSVSREKKESFPLTVTSAQKNPTAFYLCASSRTFSGAAGELFFGEGSRLTVL.

This clone occurred once. The V call is TRBV2, the J call TRBJ2-7; weak D call: TRBD2 (5 bases). Germline lookup yields CDR1 SNHLY and CDR2 FYNNEI. The CDR3 is 14 amino acids. Trimming removed 4 bases at V and 2 bases at J, with 12 bases between. The CDR3 spells CASSAAGGPYEQYF. CDR3 bases: TGTGCCAGCAGTGCGGCGGGCGGACCCTACGAGCAGTACTTC.

The V gene is TRBV30, the J gene TRBJ2-5, with 8 bases lining up with TRBD2. The CDR3 is 14 amino acids. J lost 5 bases, V lost 1 base, and 6 bases had no gene match. CDR1 and CDR2 (germline): GTSNPN, SVGIG (reference sequence). The CDR3 DNA is TGTGCCTGGAGTGGGGATAGCGGGACTGAGACCCAGTACTTC. Protein product: CAWSGDSGTETQYF.

The rearrangement joins TRBV18 to TRBJ2-1; 12 bases are shared with TRBD2. The CDR3 sequence is 14 residues long. V was clipped by 4 bases and J by 8 bases; unmatched bases: 3. CDR1 and CDR2 (germline): KGHSH, LQKENI. The CDR3 nucleotides read TGTGCCAGCTCACAGACTAGCGGGAGCGATGAGCAGTTCTTC. Encoded protein: CASSQTSGSDEQFF.

The chain has TRBV27 and TRBJ2-3; 7 positions agree with TRBD2. J lost 5 bases, V lost 0 bases, and 11 bases had no gene match. This CDR3 comprises 17 residues. Germline CDR1 is MNHEY and CDR2 is SMNVEV (reference sequence). This CDR3 is CASSLSEAAGARDTQYF. The CDR3 DNA is TGTGCCAGCAGTTTATCAGAGGCGGCGGGAGCTCGAGATACGCAGTATTTT.

This clone has only a few counts. CDR3 amino acids: CASSLATGSSGNTIYF. CDR3 bases: TGTGCCAGCAGCTTAGCTACAGGGTCCTCTGGAAACACCATATATTTT. The V gene is TRBV7-8, the J gene TRBJ1-3; tentative D call: TRBD1 (6 bases). Trimming removed 0 bases from V and 0 bases from J, with 9 bases in between. Germline values: CDR1 SGHVS, CDR2 FQNEAQ. The length of the CDR3 is 16 residues.

This chain connects TRBV4-1 to TRBJ2-7, with 8 bases fitting TRBD1. The CDR3 spans 18 residues. Per germline, CDR1 MGHRA and CDR2 YSYEKL. V was pared by 0 bases and J by 5 bases, with 15 bases of the junction left unmatched. The CDR3 sequence: CASSQDYVGDRTFNEQYF. In DNA form, the CDR3 reads TGCGCCAGCAGCCAAGATTATGTGGGGGACAGGACTTTTAACGAGCAGTACTTC.

This clone was picked up a small number of times. The chain is built from TRBV6-5 and TRBJ2-3; D may be TRBD2 (5 bases). The CDR3 extends over 15 amino acids. CDR1 MNHEY and CDR2 SVGAGI come from the germline V gene. Between the trimmed V and J ends, which lost 5 bases and 3 bases, there was a span of 15 bases. The CDR3 spells CASSTRAKGTDTQYF. The CDR3 DNA is TGTGCCAGCAGTACTAGGGCCAAAGGGACAGATACGCAGTATTTT.